The sample holds one count of the clone carrying this TCR beta chain. With V trimmed by 5 bases and J by 5 bases, 10 bases remained unmatched. The CDR3 has 15 amino acids. Germline values: CDR1 MNHNY, CDR2 SVGAGI (reference sequence). This sample was included in a study of control samples from healthy donors and cancer patients. The method was immunoSEQ multiplex PCR; TCRdb's version includes in-frame clones alone and lacks a portion of them. The sample holds more than 150,000 clones, 90% to 95% seen once. The chain employs TRBV6-6 and TRBJ1-2; 8 nucleotides align to TRBD1. This TCR was sampled from a woman in her thirties in good health. Sequences were obtained from blood. CDR3 loop: CASSLPGTGDYGYTF. In DNA, the CDR3 is TGTGCCAGCAGTCTCCCAGGGACAGGCGATTATGGCTACACCTTC.